These T cell receptor beta chains were read from a single sample in a study of blood T cells in healthy people across ages. TCRdb analysed the 5' RACE reads with MiXCR anew, one entry per CDR3 protein. The data show roughly 1,800,000 distinct CDR3 sequences, with roughly 52% seen just once and 2.1% held by the top ten. Sequences were obtained from blood. These receptors originate from a middle-aged woman in good health. Each CDR3 is given with its conserved first and last residue. A D gene is named only where the DNA matches it firmly. Clone size is given for some rows only: seen once, a few or many times, or a class if the clone is expanded.

D: NA
J: TRBJ2-4
V: TRBV24-1
size: NA
CDR3: CATSDWNPRLSKNIQYF
DNA: TGTGCCACCAGTGATTGGAACCCCCGTCTTTCCAAAAACATTCAGTACTTC

D: TRBD1
J: TRBJ2-7
V: TRBV2
size: NA
CDR3: CASRGGTGSGSYEQYF
DNA: TGTGCCAGCAGGGGAGGGACAGGGTCGGGATCCTACGAGCAGTACTTC

D: NA
J: TRBJ2-7
V: TRBV27
size: few
CDR3: CASSLYPGDEQYF
DNA: TGTGCCAGCAGTTTATATCCAGGGGACGAGCAGTACTTC

D: TRBD2
J: TRBJ2-1
V: TRBV4-2
size: few
CDR3: CASSQGEGTSGGIDNEQFF
DNA: TGTGCCAGCAGCCAGGGAGAGGGGACTAGCGGGGGGATAGACAATGAGCAGTTCTTC

D: NA
J: TRBJ1-2
V: TRBV7-9
size: NA
CDR3: CASSPTPTYGYTF
DNA: TGTGCCAGCAGCCCCACCCCCACCTATGGCTACACCTTC

D: NA
J: TRBJ2-1
V: TRBV14
size: NA
CDR3: CASSRQLRDEQFF
DNA: TGTGCCAGCAGCCGTCAGTTACGCGATGAGCAGTTCTTC

D: TRBD2
J: TRBJ2-5
V: TRBV7-8
size: NA
CDR3: CASSRSGLQETQYF
DNA: TGTGCCAGCAGCCGCTCGGGACTACAAGAGACCCAGTACTTC

D: NA
J: TRBJ2-1
V: TRBV6-5
size: NA
CDR3: CASSYSPLAWNEQFF
DNA: TGTGCCAGCAGTTACTCACCCCTAGCGTGGAATGAGCAGTTCTTC

D: NA
J: TRBJ1-1
V: TRBV12-3/TRBV12-4
size: few
CDR3: CASTSGQRMNTEAFF
DNA: TGTGCCAGCACCTCAGGACAGCGAATGAACACTGAAGCTTTCTTT

D: TRBD2
J: TRBJ2-3
V: TRBV20-1
size: once
CDR3: CSAHLAGGLDTQYF
DNA: TGCAGTGCTCACCTAGCGGGGGGGCTAGATACGCAGTATTTT

D: NA
J: TRBJ2-7
V: TRBV6-5
size: NA
CDR3: CASSYSNRASSYEQYF
DNA: TGTGCCAGCAGTTACTCGAATCGGGCTAGCTCCTACGAGCAGTACTTC

D: TRBD1
J: TRBJ1-4
V: TRBV20-1
size: NA
CDR3: CSSRTGRTNEKLFF
DNA: TGCAGTTCGAGGACAGGGCGAACTAATGAAAAACTGTTTTTT

D: NA
J: TRBJ1-2
V: TRBV6-2/TRBV6-3
size: NA
CDR3: CASSQTSFRGYTF
DNA: TGTGCCAGCAGTCAGACAAGTTTTCGAGGCTACACCTTC

D: NA
J: TRBJ2-3
V: TRBV7-2
size: few
CDR3: CASTLWAGITDTQYF
DNA: TGTGCCAGCACCCTCTGGGCCGGGATCACAGATACGCAGTATTTT

D: NA
J: TRBJ2-7
V: TRBV28
size: NA
CDR3: CASRHTGTSSYEQYF
DNA: TGTGCCAGCAGGCACACCGGGACGAGCTCCTACGAGCAGTACTTC

D: TRBD2
J: TRBJ2-5
V: TRBV20-1
size: NA
CDR3: CSAFGTRYQETQYF
DNA: TGCAGTGCTTTCGGGACTAGGTACCAAGAGACCCAGTACTTC

D: TRBD1
J: TRBJ1-2
V: TRBV12-3/TRBV12-4
size: NA
CDR3: CASSFGQAIYGYTF
DNA: TGTGCCAGCAGTTTTGGACAGGCTATCTATGGCTACACCTTC

D: NA
J: TRBJ2-7
V: TRBV21-1
size: NA
CDR3: CASSPERGQESYEQYF
DNA: TGTGCCAGCAGCCCGGAGCGGGGACAGGAATCCTACGAGCAGTACTTC

D: NA
J: TRBJ1-5
V: TRBV29-1
size: few
CDR3: CSVEFGADSNQPQHF
DNA: TGCAGCGTTGAGTTCGGGGCTGATAGCAATCAGCCCCAGCATTTT

D: TRBD1
J: TRBJ2-5
V: TRBV7-2
size: few
CDR3: CASGDVRGLRETQYF
DNA: TGTGCCAGCGGGGACGTTAGGGGGCTACGAGAGACCCAGTACTTC

D: NA
J: TRBJ1-1
V: TRBV13
size: NA
CDR3: CASSLRGFGEAFF
DNA: TGTGCCAGCAGCTTACGCGGTTTCGGCGAAGCTTTCTTT

D: TRBD2
J: TRBJ2-3
V: TRBV7-3
size: NA
CDR3: CASSSRGLASADTQYF
DNA: TGTGCCAGCAGCTCGAGGGGACTAGCTTCAGCAGATACGCAGTATTTT

D: TRBD1
J: TRBJ1-2
V: TRBV7-8
size: NA
CDR3: CASSLRQGARGYTF
DNA: TGTGCCAGCAGCTTACGGCAGGGGGCTAGGGGCTACACCTTC

D: TRBD1
J: TRBJ2-7
V: TRBV6-5
size: few
CDR3: CASSLSGTGAFYEQYF
DNA: TGTGCCAGCAGCCTCAGCGGGACAGGGGCCTTCTACGAGCAGTACTTC

D: NA
J: TRBJ2-1
V: TRBV11-2
size: few
CDR3: CASSLDPGSGEQFF
DNA: TGTGCCAGCAGCTTAGACCCAGGTTCAGGGGAGCAGTTCTTC

D: TRBD2
J: TRBJ2-1
V: TRBV27
size: NA
CDR3: CASSLIGGGSHEQFF
DNA: TGTGCCAGCAGTTTAATCGGCGGGGGGTCACATGAGCAGTTCTTC

D: NA
J: TRBJ2-5
V: TRBV10-3
size: NA
CDR3: CAIRGSGETQYF
DNA: TGTGCCATCAGAGGGTCGGGAGAGACCCAGTACTTC

D: NA
J: TRBJ2-7
V: TRBV11-1
size: NA
CDR3: CASSSGPGFYEQYF
DNA: TGTGCCAGCAGCTCAGGCCCAGGGTTCTACGAGCAGTACTTC

D: NA
J: TRBJ2-3
V: TRBV4-2
size: NA
CDR3: CASSPMSGSLADTQYF
DNA: TGTGCCAGCAGCCCGATGTCGGGGTCCTTGGCGGATACGCAGTATTTT

D: NA
J: TRBJ1-2
V: TRBV4-3
size: NA
CDR3: CASSQERGVNYGYTF
DNA: TGCGCCAGCAGCCAAGAGCGCGGGGTTAACTATGGCTACACCTTC

D: NA
J: TRBJ2-6
V: TRBV6-6
size: NA
CDR3: CAGSRLGAGANVLTF
DNA: TGTGCCGGCAGTCGTCTCGGGGCCGGGGCCAACGTCCTGACTTTC

D: TRBD1
J: TRBJ1-2
V: TRBV6-1
size: few
CDR3: CASSSWGQSLGYTF
DNA: TGTGCCAGCAGCAGTTGGGGACAGTCCCTGGGCTACACCTTC

D: NA
J: TRBJ2-1
V: TRBV6-2/TRBV6-3
size: NA
CDR3: CASNQQEQFF
DNA: TGTGCCAGCAACCAACAGGAGCAGTTCTTC

D: TRBD1
J: TRBJ2-7
V: TRBV4-3
size: NA
CDR3: CASSQEYRGLYEQYF
DNA: TGCGCCAGCAGCCAAGAATACAGGGGGCTCTACGAGCAGTACTTC

D: NA
J: TRBJ1-2
V: TRBV27
size: NA
CDR3: CASSSHAGPNGYTF
DNA: TGTGCCAGCAGTTCCCATGCAGGGCCCAATGGCTACACCTTC

D: TRBD2
J: TRBJ2-5
V: TRBV14
size: NA
CDR3: CASSQGLAARETQYF
DNA: TGTGCCAGCAGCCAAGGACTAGCGGCGAGGGAGACCCAGTACTTC

D: NA
J: TRBJ1-5
V: TRBV5-6
size: NA
CDR3: CASSLSGTESDQPQHF
DNA: TGTGCCAGCAGCTTGTCCGGGACGGAATCGGATCAGCCCCAGCATTTT

D: TRBD2
J: TRBJ2-1
V: TRBV4-3
size: NA
CDR3: CASSQGRGGSCEQFF
DNA: TGCGCCAGCAGCCAAGGGAGGGGAGGGTCGTGCGAGCAGTTCTTC

D: NA
J: TRBJ2-7
V: TRBV19
size: NA
CDR3: CASRIRAGYNEQYF
DNA: TGTGCCAGTAGGATCAGGGCGGGGTACAATGAGCAGTACTTC

D: NA
J: TRBJ2-5
V: TRBV18
size: NA
CDR3: CASSYRDPRETQYF
DNA: TGTGCCAGCTCCTACCGGGACCCGCGGGAGACCCAGTACTTC

D: NA
J: TRBJ2-5
V: TRBV4-1
size: NA
CDR3: CASSQDSRARGLETQYF
DNA: TGCGCCAGCAGCCAAGATTCGCGGGCCAGGGGTTTGGAGACCCAGTACTTC

D: NA
J: TRBJ2-7
V: TRBV12-3/TRBV12-4
size: NA
CDR3: CASSLNGQTYEQYF
DNA: TGTGCCAGCAGTTTAAATGGACAGACGTACGAGCAGTACTTC

D: TRBD2
J: TRBJ2-3
V: TRBV4-2
size: NA
CDR3: CASSPASSGGGAGDTQYF
DNA: TGTGCCAGCAGCCCCGCTTCTAGCGGGGGGGGTGCTGGAGATACGCAGTATTTT

D: TRBD1
J: TRBJ2-7
V: TRBV6-6
size: NA
CDR3: CAGSNGQAHEQYF
DNA: TGTGCCGGCAGCAACGGACAGGCCCACGAGCAGTACTTC

D: TRBD2
J: TRBJ2-1
V: TRBV4-3
size: NA
CDR3: CASSQDVPGLVYNEQFF
DNA: TGCGCCAGCAGCCAAGACGTACCGGGACTAGTTTACAATGAGCAGTTCTTC

D: NA
J: TRBJ2-6
V: TRBV11-2
size: NA
CDR3: CASSLHGDSGANVLTF
DNA: TGTGCCAGCAGCCTACACGGAGACTCTGGGGCCAACGTCCTGACTTTC

D: TRBD1
J: TRBJ1-4
V: TRBV5-1
size: NA
CDR3: CASSLGSGTDNEKPFF
DNA: TGCGCCAGCAGCTTGGGTTCCGGGACAGATAATGAAAAACCGTTTTTT

D: TRBD1
J: TRBJ2-2
V: TRBV7-2
size: NA
CDR3: CASPGGPSTGELFF
DNA: TGTGCCAGCCCAGGGGGCCCGAGCACCGGGGAGCTGTTTTTT

D: NA
J: TRBJ2-4
V: TRBV28
size: NA
CDR3: CASSTQGPEEQYF
DNA: TGTGCCAGCAGTACCCAGGGTCCGGAGGAGCAGTACTTC

D: NA
J: TRBJ2-3
V: TRBV10-3
size: few
CDR3: CAISDATDTQYF
DNA: TGTGCCATCAGTGATGCCACCGATACGCAGTATTTT

D: NA
J: TRBJ1-5
V: TRBV28
size: NA
CDR3: CASSGRTAGNQPQHF
DNA: TGTGCCAGCAGTGGCCGGACAGCAGGGAATCAGCCCCAGCATTTT